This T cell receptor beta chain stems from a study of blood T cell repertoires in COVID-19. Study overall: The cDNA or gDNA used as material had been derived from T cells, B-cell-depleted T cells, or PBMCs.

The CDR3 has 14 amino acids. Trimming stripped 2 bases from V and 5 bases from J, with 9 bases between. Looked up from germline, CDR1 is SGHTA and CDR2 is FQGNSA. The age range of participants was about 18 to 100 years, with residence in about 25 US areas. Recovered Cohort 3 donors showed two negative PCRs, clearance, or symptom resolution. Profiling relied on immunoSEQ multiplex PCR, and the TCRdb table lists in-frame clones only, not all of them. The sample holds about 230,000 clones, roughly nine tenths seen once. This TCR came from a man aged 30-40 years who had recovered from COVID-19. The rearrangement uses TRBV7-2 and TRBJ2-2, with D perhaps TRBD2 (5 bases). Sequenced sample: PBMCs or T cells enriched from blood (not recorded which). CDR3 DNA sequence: TGTGCCAGCAGCTTATATCTAGCTACCGGGGAGCTGTTTTTT. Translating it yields CASSLYLATGELFF.